The 2 T cell receptor beta chains in this list originate from one sample, sequenced in a study of OX40 agonist ivuxolimab in advanced cancers. Repertoires were generated with immunoSEQ multiplex PCR, while TCRdb's copy carries only in-frame clones and drops some. The sample consists of about 64,000 clones, roughly 82% of them appearing once. The sequencing used CD4+ or CD8+ T cells sorted from blood, collected in a trial of the OX40 agonist ivuxolimab. The receptors stem from an adult with an advanced solid tumor such as melanoma, head and neck, liver or kidney cancer.

This chain links TRBV19 with TRBJ2-2; possibly TRBD1 for D (5 bases). The ends were cut back, 3 bases at V and 4 bases at J, with 15 bases in the middle. The CDR3 spans 16 residues. Germline V lookup: CDR1 LNHDA, CDR2 SQIVND (reference sequence). The CDR3, as DNA: TGTGCCAGTAGTATTTCCGTAGGGGCCCTCACCGGGGAGCTGTTTTTT. Its translation: CASSISVGALTGELFF.

The rearrangement uses TRBV28 and TRBJ1-1, with D possibly TRBD1 on 5 matching bases. The germline CDR1 and CDR2 sequences are MDHEN and SYDVKM. With 2 bases removed from V and 2 bases from J, the gap between germline ends came to 15 bases. This CDR3 is built from 16 residues. In DNA, the CDR3 is TGTGCCAGCAGTTTAGGCTCAGGGTTGGGAAACACTGAAGCTTTCTTT. It encodes CASSLGSGLGNTEAFF.